Listed below are T cell receptor beta chains from one sample, sequenced in a study of T cell repertoires in cytomegalovirus infection. MiXCR was run by TCRdb on the reads, yielding one entry per CDR3 protein. The sample records hundreds of thousands of distinct CDR3 sequences, less than 20% being singletons. The sequencing sample was made of PBMCs. Receptors were obtained from a human donor in good health (CMV status not recorded). Some clones in this sample may be carry-over from other donors' samples. CDR3s include the opening cysteine and the closing phenylalanine or tryptophan.

V,CDR3
TRBV2,CASSRQGAMNTIYF
TRBV5-5,CASSFRSFYEQYF
TRBV11-2,CASSLDFGSSGNTIYF
TRBV29-1,CSVGGGSSYEQYF
TRBV6-2/TRBV6-3,CASSYSVDEQFF
TRBV12-3/TRBV12-4,CASSFTGEKNTIYF
TRBV11-2,CASSLQGSGELFF
TRBV7-6,CASSLLMAEAFF
TRBV4-1,CASSLRGAGAEETQYF
TRBV6-2/TRBV6-3,CASSYTPRTVQNSPLHF
TRBV19,CASSASWTEAFF
TRBV7-2,CASSFRVGEGRYEQYF
TRBV5-1,CDSWDPQETQYF
TRBV5-4,CASSLDTFSYNEQFF
TRBV6-2/TRBV6-3,CASSTRERQQTYEQYF
TRBV12-3/TRBV12-4,CASSPLGYGHTF
TRBV4-3,CASSQEQALTYEQYF
TRBV30,CAWSLLAGETQYF
TRBV7-2,CASSDRQAGYTF
TRBV2,CASSANLYNEQFF
TRBV7-6,CASMPGPWDGDTEAFF
TRBV7-6,CASSFRPPLSSYNEQFF
TRBV7-6,CASSLNLGDEQYF
TRBV6-1,CASSGLRPQHF
TRBV29-1,CSVRTREVPSRSSYEQYF